This TCR beta chain was profiled in a study of beta chain features in type 1 diabetes (dated by TCRdb to 2017 to 2018). Regarding the research as a whole: Mean age, gender distribution, total cell number and subset yield did not differ between patients and healthy donors. In the study, TCRB repertoires of sorted circulating CD4+ T cell subsets from recently diagnosed type 1 diabetes patients were compared with those of matched healthy donors. A total of some 100,000,000 sorted cells were examined across all samples, and the number of cells per subset was strongly correlated with RNA yield. Regulatory and stem cell-like memory subsets were isolated from only 8 patients and roughly eight healthy donors, whereas naive and central memory subsets came from all 30 or so donors. Broad study findings and their caveats: Because cDNA rather than genomic DNA was sequenced, highly expressing activated cells could have been over-represented, although no difference in activation and CD3 levels was found between groups. Type 1 diabetes patients showed a moderate but significant shortening of TCRB CDR3 length in all four CD4+ subsets. Only small numbers of individuals were included in the HLA sub-analyses, which left unresolved whether HLA type had any influence on TCRB rearrangement. At VDJ recombination sites, patients with type 1 diabetes made fewer insertions and deleted more nucleotides, a pattern implying thymic rearrangement abnormalities. PCR may preferentially amplify shorter templates, but because patient and control samples were amplified and corrected together, any resulting skew would affect both groups equally. Naive, central memory and regulatory TCRB repertoires appeared more similar among patients than among healthy donors.

Of note for this clone: There is no known antigen for this receptor. Base qualities were left out, and no much larger clone turns up one base away.

Each donor gave one peripheral blood draw, about 110 mL on average, collected into heparinised tubes. Using a panel that included CD45RO, CCR7, CD25, CD127, CD95 and CD27, naive, central memory, regulatory and stem cell-like memory CD4+ T cells were sorted on a BD FACSAria II. Purity was above 95% for every sorted population. PBMCs were isolated immediately by Lymphoprep density gradient centrifugation and stained directly without culture. Samples were stained and sorted in pairs, with one healthy donor and one patient per experiment, so that batch effects were minimized. At the junction V is shortened by 6 bases and J by 2 bases; bases outside the gene matches: 5. Its CDR3 holds 14 amino acids, cysteine through phenylalanine. Just CDR3 DNA is preserved here, 42 bases in frame from base 1. CDR1 and CDR2 are read off the germline V gene (reference sequence) as SGHNT and YYREEE. The High Capacity cDNA Reverse Transcription Kit was used to reverse transcribe all of the isolated RNA, meaning that expressed TCRB transcripts were what got sequenced. Deep immunoSEQ sequencing was applied to naive, central memory and regulatory T cell samples, giving an average of about 3.6 million total reads per sample. After sorted cells were lysed in RLT buffer, RNA was extracted with DNase-treated RNeasy Micro or Mini kits, with the choice depending on cell number. Each cell subset was processed separately to prevent cross-contamination, with patient and healthy donor samples processed together. The immunoSEQ multiplex PCR was used to amplify TCRB sequences from cDNA, generating 87-bp fragments that spanned the CDR3 region. Amplicons were sequenced on the Illumina HiSeq platform. From the authors' description of their analysis: Synthetic template baselines were used to correct PCR bias computationally, reads within Hamming distance 2 were collapsed, and singletons that could not be merged were discarded. Reads were aligned against IMGT so that V, D and J genes, CDR3 length and insertions or deletions at six rearrangement sites could be assigned. Within each subset, clonotype counts were normalized to sorted cell number, after which true diversity and Gini coefficients were computed with the tcR R package. The overlap coefficient, calculated on TCRB nucleotide sequences, was used to measure repertoire sharing. Out-of-frame TCRB sequences from naive cells were analyzed to stand in for the pre-selection repertoire. The table was pulled from immuneACCESS by TCRdb, which kept in-frame rearrangements only. Such tables lose some clones; where checked, under half of the loss comes from unresolved V genes, and the rest has no known cause. V, J and clone size reflect that table, while D and trimming were determined from the DNA. This sample gives a few hundred thousand clones in total; over 11% of them show up just once. The ten top clones hold approximately 0.02% of the sample.

The sequence joins TRBV5-4 to TRBJ2-1; 7 nucleotides in the junction match TRBD2. This receptor was taken from a man younger than 45 with type 1 diabetes. The sample comprised naive CD4+ T cells from blood. The cell subset or site tag for this specimen amounts to: true naive CD4+ T cells. This receptor has the CDR3 CASNAAGAYNEQFF. The sequenced DNA is TGTGCCAGCAATGCGGCGGGGGCCTACAATGAGCAGTTCTTC.